Detailed here is one TCR beta chain. This sample was taken from a study of blood T cell repertoires in COVID-19. TCRdb keeps only in-frame clones here, not all; method: immunoSEQ multiplex PCR. Of 360,000 or so clones in the sample, more than 70% were seen once. The specimen sequenced was PBMCs or T cells enriched from blood (not recorded which). This receptor was identified in a woman in her thirties who had been exposed to COVID-19.

DNA of the CDR3: TGTGCCGCCTGGCCGCGGTTTAACTATGGCTACACCTTC. It codes for CAAWPRFNYGYTF. The V and J genes are TRBV6-5 and TRBJ1-2, with D unclear. Trimming shortened V by 11 bases and J by 1 base, and 14 bases separated the two germline ends. Per germline, CDR1 MNHEY and CDR2 SVGAGI. The CDR3 is 13 residues long.